Each of the 11 T cell receptor beta chains below was sequenced from the same sample in a study of human T cells and chemical hapten exposure. Time point denoted: healthy volunteer bleed at 6 weeks. RNA extraction used unfractionated whole blood as the source of total RNA. A single record per CDR3 protein comes from TCRdb applying MiXCR to the RACE reads. This table holds fewer than 85,000 distinct CDR3 sequences, about 9% found once. Sequenced sample: whole blood. The receptors were gathered from a male donor in good health. Some clones in this sample may be carry-over from other donors' samples.

The CDR3 region is CASSDGQELGPQHF. As DNA, the CDR3 is TGTGCCAGCAGTGACGGACAGGAACTAGGGCCCCAGCATTTT. The chain links TRBV27 to TRBJ1-5; the match to TRBD1 covers 7 bases. This CDR3 region has 14 residues. V dropped 5 bases and J dropped 9; count of bases not matched to a gene: 10. The germline V gene encodes CDR1 MNHEY and CDR2 SMNVEV (reference sequence).

A few counts support this clonotype. The rearrangement links TRBV6-5 to TRBJ1-1; the D is unclear. The germline CDR1 and CDR2 sequences are MNHEY and SVGAGI. This CDR3 is built from 13 residues. CDR3 amino acids: CASEREVGTEAFF. The CDR3 region has the DNA TGTGCGAGCGAGAGGGAAGTGGGAACTGAAGCTTTCTTT.

The table lists this clonotype with a few counts. The gene calls are TRBV12-3 or TRBV12-4 and TRBJ1-5, with TRBD1 matching over 9 bases. This CDR3 has 15 residues. J lost 0 bases, V lost 4 bases, and 1 base had no gene match. Here the CDR3 reads CASSWTGDSNQPQHF. The CDR3, as DNA: TGTGCCAGCAGTTGGACAGGGGATAGCAATCAGCCCCAGCATTTT.

This clonotype has just a few counts. The rearrangement links TRBV7-9 to TRBJ2-7; 7 bases fit TRBD2. The germline gives CDR1 SEHNR, CDR2 FQNEAQ (reference sequence). J was trimmed by 1 base and V by 5 bases; bases with no gene match: 5. This CDR3 has 14 residues. As DNA, the CDR3 is TGTGCCAGCAGCCCGGGGGGACTTTCCTACGAGCAGTACTTC. Amino acid sequence: CASSPGGLSYEQYF.

Only a few counts were recorded for this clonotype. This chain connects TRBV10-3 to TRBJ2-3; D gene uncertain. The germline CDR1 and CDR2 sequences are ENHRY and SYGVKD. V was cut by 6 bases and J by 2 bases, with 6 bases left in between. This CDR3 spans 12 amino acids. The CDR3 DNA is TGTGCCATCAGCCATCCCACAGATACGCAGTATTTT. As protein: CAISHPTDTQYF.

This clonotype appeared a few times. The chain recombines TRBV29-1 with TRBJ2-1; 9 bases fit TRBD2. V lost 0 bases to trimming and J lost 5 bases; unmatched junction nucleotides: 8. The V gene's germline CDR1 is SQVTM and CDR2 ANQGSEA. CDR3 length equals 16 residues. The CDR3 here is CSVEDRAASGDNEQFF. CDR3 nucleotides: TGCAGCGTTGAAGATAGGGCGGCTAGCGGGGACAATGAGCAGTTCTTC.

V is TRBV5-1 and J is TRBJ1-5; tentatively, D is TRBD1 (6 bases). Looked up from germline, CDR1 is SGHRS and CDR2 is YFSETQ. The CDR3 is 14 amino acids. V was cut by 3 bases and J by 3 bases, with 10 bases left in between. CDR3 DNA: TGCGCCAGCAGCTCCGGACAGCCCAATCAGCCCCAGCATTTT. Translating gives CASSSGQPNQPQHF.

The chain employs TRBV2 and TRBJ2-7, with 8 bases lining up with TRBD1. Trimming took 7 bases from V and 2 from J; bases not matched to a gene: 7. Germline values: CDR1 SNHLY, CDR2 FYNNEI. The length of the CDR3 is 14 residues. Written as DNA, the CDR3 is TGTGCCAGCACCTTGACAGGGGAACCCTACGAGCAGTACTTC. Translating gives CASTLTGEPYEQYF.

This clonotype has more than one count but fewer than ten. DNA of the CDR3: TGCAGTGCTACCCAGGGGGCCGAGAACACTGAAGCTTTCTTT. Protein: CSATQGAENTEAFF. This chain links TRBV20-1 with TRBJ1-1, with 8 bases matching TRBD1. V was clipped by 4 bases and J by 1 base; unmatched bases: 5. This CDR3 contains 14 residues. In germline, CDR1 is DFQATT, CDR2 SNEGSKA (reference sequence).

The chain recombines TRBV11-2 with TRBJ2-2; D may be TRBD1 (6 bases). The CDR3 is 16 amino acids. Trimming cost V 5 bases and J 1 base, with 14 bases left between them. The germline CDR1 and CDR2 sequences are SGHAT and FQNNGV. In DNA form, the CDR3 reads TGTGCCAGCAGCGAGCCAGGACAGTTGAACACCGGGGAGCTGTTTTTT. It encodes CASSEPGQLNTGELFF.

The table lists this clonotype with a count of one. The junction departs from the called germline gene at one end, perhaps through a read error. V and J are TRBV7-6 and TRBJ2-2, with D maybe TRBD2 (5 bases). Looked up from germline, CDR1 is SGHVS and CDR2 is FNYEAQ. This CDR3 has 17 amino acids. CDR3: CANSPRLASRDTGELFF. In DNA form, the CDR3 reads TGTGCCAACAGCCCCCGATTGGCCTCGAGGGACACCGGGGAGCTGTTTTTT. The whole variable domain, remainder taken from reference TRBV7-6 and TRBJ2-2, is GAGVSQSPRYKVTKRGQDVALRCDPISGHVSLYWYRQALGQGPEFLTYFNYEAQQDKSGLPNDRFSAERPEGSISTLTIQRTEQRDSAMYRCANSPRLASRDTGELFFGEGSRLTVL.